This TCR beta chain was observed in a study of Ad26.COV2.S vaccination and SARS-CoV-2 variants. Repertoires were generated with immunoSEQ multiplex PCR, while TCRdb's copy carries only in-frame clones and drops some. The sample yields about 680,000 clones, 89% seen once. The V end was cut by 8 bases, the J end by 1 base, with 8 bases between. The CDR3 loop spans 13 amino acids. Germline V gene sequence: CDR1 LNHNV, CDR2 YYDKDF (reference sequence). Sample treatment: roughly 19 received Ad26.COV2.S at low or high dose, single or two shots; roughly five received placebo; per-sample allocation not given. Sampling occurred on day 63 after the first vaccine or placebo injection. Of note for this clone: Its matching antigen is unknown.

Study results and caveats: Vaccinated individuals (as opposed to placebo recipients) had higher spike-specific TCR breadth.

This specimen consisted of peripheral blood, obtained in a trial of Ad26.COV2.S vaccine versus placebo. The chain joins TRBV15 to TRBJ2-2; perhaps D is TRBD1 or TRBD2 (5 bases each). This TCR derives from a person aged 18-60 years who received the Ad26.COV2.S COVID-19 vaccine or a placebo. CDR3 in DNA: TGTGCCACCGGAGGACAGAACACCGGGGAGCTGTTTTTT. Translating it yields CATGGQNTGELFF.